These T cell receptor beta chains were read from a single sample in a study of blood T cell repertoires in COVID-19. TCRdb's copy holds only in-frame clones and misses some; the assay was immunoSEQ multiplex PCR. The table lists 370,000 or so clones, 87% of them singletons. Material: PBMCs or T cells enriched from blood (not recorded which). These receptors all stem from a man between 25 and 39 years old who had recovered from COVID-19. CDR3s leave out the opening cysteine and the closing phenylalanine or tryptophan. A D gene is named only where the DNA matches it firmly.

J | V | D | CDR3
TRBJ1-1 | TRBV6-5 | NA | ASSPSSTEAF
TRBJ1-5 | TRBV19 | TRBD1 | ASSTGTGENQPQH
TRBJ2-2 | TRBV5-4 | NA | ASSPPGMDTGELF
TRBJ2-7 | TRBV3-1/TRBV3-2 | NA | ASSQTPGTISDEQY
TRBJ2-1 | TRBV13 | TRBD2 | ASSNRTSNYEQF
TRBJ1-2 | TRBV3-1/TRBV3-2 | NA | ASSQEWRSYGYT
TRBJ2-3 | TRBV18 | NA | ASSPQGLDTQY
TRBJ2-1 | TRBV9 | TRBD1 | ASSVETGAYNEQF
TRBJ1-2 | TRBV3-1/TRBV3-2 | NA | ASSQDGDSHDGYT
TRBJ1-1 | TRBV3-1/TRBV3-2 | TRBD1 | ASSSCLQGTSTEAF
TRBJ2-1 | TRBV3-1/TRBV3-2 | TRBD2 | ASSQRTRGIWAAGDHIHNEQF
TRBJ2-7 | TRBV5-1 | NA | ASSLAFDEQY
TRBJ1-3 | TRBV18 | NA | ASSPAGSGNTIY
TRBJ1-2 | TRBV19 | NA | ASSISYSQGNGYT
TRBJ2-2 | TRBV25-1 | TRBD1 | ASSDSGTANTGELF
TRBJ1-5 | TRBV21-1 | NA | ASSKKEQAQGSQPQH
TRBJ1-2 | TRBV28 | NA | ASSFDGGNYGYT
TRBJ1-2 | TRBV11-2 | NA | ASSLGRSDSYGYT
TRBJ2-2 | TRBV7-9 | TRBD1 | ASSSTGDSGELF
TRBJ2-5 | TRBV20-1 | NA | SASRDSRQETQY
TRBJ2-2 | TRBV9 | TRBD1 | ASRAGTGDAGELF
TRBJ1-3 | TRBV7-9 | NA | ASSHLSSGNTIY
TRBJ1-6 | TRBV9 | NA | ASSDSSYNSPLH
TRBJ2-7 | TRBV14 | NA | ASSQDLGLGAGEQY
TRBJ1-1 | TRBV5-6 | NA | ASSFLIERSDRENTEAF
TRBJ1-3 | TRBV9 | NA | ASSVVPFSGNTIY
TRBJ1-5 | TRBV18 | TRBD1 | ASSPTGQGPQPQH
TRBJ1-1 | TRBV4-1 | NA | ASSRYTAGMGAEAF
TRBJ2-4 | TRBV3-1/TRBV3-2 | TRBD2 | ASSQDLGGGPAKNIQY
TRBJ1-5 | TRBV27 | TRBD1 | ASSTGQGGHQPQH
TRBJ1-1 | TRBV12-3/TRBV12-4 | NA | ASSFARGTEAF
TRBJ1-1 | TRBV29-1 | NA | SATQGDTEAF
TRBJ1-2 | TRBV29-1 | NA | SVGSRDGYT
TRBJ2-5 | TRBV29-1 | NA | SVEASFQTQY
TRBJ1-4 | TRBV3-1/TRBV3-2 | TRBD1 | ASSQVPGQGDEKLF
TRBJ1-1 | TRBV29-1 | TRBD1 | SVGQVMNTEAF
TRBJ1-1 | TRBV19 | NA | ASRKEHAAF
TRBJ2-2 | TRBV10-3 | NA | ALGRGTTNTGELF
TRBJ1-1 | TRBV5-4 | NA | ASSLEGTEAF
TRBJ1-1 | TRBV19 | NA | ASTQGSLNTEAF
TRBJ1-1 | TRBV11-3 | NA | ASGAGMNTEAF
TRBJ1-2 | TRBV5-4 | NA | ASSGRTDSGGYT
TRBJ2-7 | TRBV7-2 | TRBD2 | ASSPSRTSAQRGEQY
TRBJ1-3 | TRBV2 | NA | ASSGPFLRGGAGNTIY
TRBJ2-7 | TRBV30 | TRBD2 | AWRIAGSYEQY
TRBJ2-1 | TRBV10-2 | NA | ASSESMLLGGADNEQF
TRBJ1-2 | TRBV27 | NA | ASSLLGRDYT
TRBJ1-2 | TRBV9 | NA | ASSEDGGGNYGYT
TRBJ1-5 | TRBV6-5 | NA | ASSEGVQGTQPQH
TRBJ2-7 | TRBV19 | NA | ASSPDRSRLYEQY
TRBJ2-2 | TRBV2 | NA | ASSDQGELF
TRBJ1-2 | TRBV7-2 | TRBD1 | ASSTRTGGQGYT
TRBJ1-5 | TRBV9 | TRBD1 | ASSLKGDRVPPSNQPQH
TRBJ2-3 | TRBV5-6 | NA | ASSFGVPDTQY
TRBJ1-1 | TRBV30 | NA | AWSRGTEVPEAF
TRBJ1-1 | TRBV30 | NA | AWSVLVNTEAF